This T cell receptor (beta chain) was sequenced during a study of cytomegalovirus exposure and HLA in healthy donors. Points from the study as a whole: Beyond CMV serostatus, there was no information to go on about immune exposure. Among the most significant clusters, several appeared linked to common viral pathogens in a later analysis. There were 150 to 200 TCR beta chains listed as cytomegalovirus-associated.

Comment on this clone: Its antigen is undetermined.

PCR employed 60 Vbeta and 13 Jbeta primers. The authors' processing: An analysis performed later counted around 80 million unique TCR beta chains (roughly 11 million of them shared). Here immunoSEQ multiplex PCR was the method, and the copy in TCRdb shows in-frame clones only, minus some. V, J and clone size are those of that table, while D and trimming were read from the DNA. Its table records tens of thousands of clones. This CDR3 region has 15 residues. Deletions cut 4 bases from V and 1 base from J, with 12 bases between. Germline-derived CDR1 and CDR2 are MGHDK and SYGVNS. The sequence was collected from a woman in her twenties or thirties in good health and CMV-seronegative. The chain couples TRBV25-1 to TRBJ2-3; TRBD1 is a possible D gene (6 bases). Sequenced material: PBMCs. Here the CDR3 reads CASSATGSGTDTQYF. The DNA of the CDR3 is TGTGCCAGCAGTGCTACAGGGTCGGGCACAGATACGCAGTATTTT.